This passage covers 28 T cell receptor beta chains from one sample sequenced in a study of T cells in Graves' hyperthyroidism and ophthalmopathy (dated by TCRdb to 2018 to 2020). Libraries were made using multiplex PCR. Instrument used: Illumina HiSeq 2000. The TCR beta CDR3 regions were amplified from RNA transcripts. The first round of RT-PCR for the TCR CDR3 was performed with the HTBI primer set and the Qiagen OneStep RT-PCR kit. The public sequencing data were trimmed at Q25 with fastp and processed into clonotypes with MiXCR by TCRdb, which kept only in-frame beta chains. Identical CDR3 protein sequences are pooled into one entry, listed with their most common genes and DNA. The sample includes 300,000 to 350,000 distinct CDR3 sequences, with 16% observed a single time. The ten largest clones capture approximately 33% of the sample. Input material: blood. The receptors stem from a young man with Graves' hyperthyroidism.

In its sample, this clonotype was seen many times. The rearrangement joins TRBV28 to TRBJ1-5; a possible D gene is TRBD1 (6 bases). V was clipped by 7 bases and J by 8 bases, with 12 bases between them. This CDR3 is built from 12 residues. Looked up from germline, CDR1 is MDHEN and CDR2 is SYDVKM. The CDR3 nucleotides read TGTGCCAGCAAGGACAGTATCAAGCCCCAGCATTTT. Translated, it gives CASKDSIKPQHF. Full variable domain (rest looked up from reference TRBV28 and TRBJ1-5): DVKVTQSSRYLVKRTGEKVFLECVQDMDHENMFWYRQDPGLGLRLIYFSYDVKMKEKGDIPEGYSVSREKKERFSLILESASTNQTSMYLCASKDSIKPQHFGDGTRLSIL.

There are many counts of this clonotype. V and J are TRBV6-1 and TRBJ2-1; perhaps TRBD1 as D (6 bases). V shed 8 bases and J shed 4 bases, with 12 bases lying between them. Germline assignment: CDR1 MNHNS and CDR2 SASEGT. The length of the CDR3 is 13 residues. CDR3 loop: CASFGQPYNEQFF. The CDR3 DNA reads TGTGCCAGCTTTGGACAGCCATACAATGAGCAGTTCTTC.

This clonotype was seen more than once but under ten times. The V and J genes are TRBV24-1 and TRBJ2-3; D is undetermined. Per germline, CDR1 KGHDR and CDR2 SFDVKD. The CDR3 contains 14 residues. Trimming took 0 bases from V and 3 from J, leaving 6 bases between them. The CDR3 is CATSDLGWTDTQYF. CDR3 nucleotide sequence: TGTGCCACCAGTGATTTGGGGTGGACAGATACGCAGTATTTT.

This clonotype has a single count. The rearrangement uses TRBV7-9 and TRBJ2-5; D perhaps matches TRBD1 (5 bases). With 5 bases removed from V and 2 bases from J, the gap between germline ends came to 9 bases. Germline assignment: CDR1 SEHNR and CDR2 FQNEAQ (reference sequence). The length of the CDR3 is 13 residues. This CDR3 is CASSPRQQETQYF. CDR3 DNA sequence: TGTGCCAGCAGCCCGCGACAGCAAGAGACCCAGTACTTC. The whole variable domain, filled in from reference TRBV7-9 and TRBJ2-5, reads DTGVSQNPRHKITKRGQNVTFRCDPISEHNRLYWYRQTLGQGPEFLTYFQNEAQLEKSRLLSDRFSAERPKGSFSTLEIQRTEQGDSAMYLCASSPRQQETQYFGPGTRLLVL.

Details on this clonotype: Germline is not matched at one junction end, which may reflect a read error. V gene TRBV2 combines with J gene TRBJ1-5; 10 bases are a match to TRBD1. Germline CDR1 and CDR2: SNHLY and FYNNEI. The CDR3 has 14 amino acids. This chain's CDR3 is CATSGTGERQPQHF. CDR3 in DNA: TGTGCCACCAGTGGGACAGGGGAGAGGCAGCCCCAGCATTTT.

This clonotype was found many times. This sequence joins TRBV7-2 and TRBJ1-5; unclear D gene. The germline gives CDR1 SGHTA, CDR2 FQGNSA. The CDR3 has 13 amino acids. V was pared by 3 bases and J by 7 bases, with 10 bases between. CDR3 coding DNA: TGTGCCAGCAGCTTCGGTCTATTCCAGCCCCAGCATTTT. Encoded protein: CASSFGLFQPQHF.

The chain links TRBV30 to TRBJ1-5, with D uncertain. This CDR3 has 13 amino acids. Germline CDR1 is GTSNPN and CDR2 is SVGIG (reference sequence). Trimming removed 0 bases at V and 5 bases at J, with 8 bases between. The CDR3 loop reads CAWSVRNDQPQHF. CDR3 nucleotide sequence: TGTGCCTGGAGTGTACGTAACGATCAGCCCCAGCATTTT.

Regarding this clonotype: A much larger clone lies a single base off, so this may be a read error. The final CDR3 position lacks the conserved phenylalanine or tryptophan, pointing to a likely read error. V is TRBV12-3 or TRBV12-4 and J is TRBJ1-1; TRBD1 matches 9 bases. Unmatched junction bases numbered 0, after V lost 6 bases and J lost 1 base. This CDR3 is 13 amino acids long. CDR3 in amino acids: CASRTGGNTEAFL. The CDR3 coding sequence is TGTGCCAGCAGGACAGGGGGGAACACTGAAGCTTTCTTG.

This clonotype came up many times. This sequence joins TRBV3-1 and TRBJ2-7; D remains unclear. The CDR3 is 11 residues long. CDR1 LGHDT and CDR2 YNNKEL come from the germline V gene (reference sequence). Trimming cost V 5 bases and J 6 bases, with 8 bases left between them. This chain's CDR3 is CASSEWGEQYF. For the CDR3, the DNA is TGTGCCAGCAGCGAATGGGGCGAGCAGTACTTC.

A note on this clonotype: Being one base from a much bigger clone, this may be a read error. The chain links TRBV20-1 to TRBJ1-1, with a tentative D call TRBD1 (6 bases). The CDR3 is 13 residues long. CDR1 is DFQATT, CDR2 SNEGSKA, per germline (reference sequence). The chain's CDR3 is CSARRQGNTEACF. The CDR3 DNA sequence: TGCAGTGCTAGACGCCAGGGGAACACTGAAGCTTGCTTT.

This clonotype was detected ten times or more. The CDR3 nucleotides are TGTGCCATCGGTGGGATTGGGGATACGCAGTATTTT. As protein: CAIGGIGDTQYF. The chain is built from TRBV10-3 and TRBJ2-3; no definite D call. This CDR3 has 12 amino acids. With 8 bases removed from V and 6 bases from J, the gap between germline ends came to 12 bases. The germline V gene encodes CDR1 ENHRY and CDR2 SYGVKD.

V gene TRBV19 combines with J gene TRBJ2-1; perhaps TRBD2 as D (5 bases). The CDR3 extends over 15 amino acids. The germline V and J ends were trimmed by 5 bases and 3 bases, with 14 bases remaining between them. Per the germline V gene, CDR1 is LNHDA and CDR2 is SQIVND (reference sequence). CDR3 residues: CASSPLAKLYNEQFF. In nucleotides, the CDR3 is TGTGCCAGTAGTCCCCTAGCCAAACTCTACAATGAGCAGTTCTTC.

This clonotype was counted only a few times. The gene calls are TRBV30 and TRBJ2-3, with TRBD1 matching over 7 bases. CDR3 length: 15 residues. The V segment lost 2 bases and the J segment 1 base; nucleotides outside the gene matches: 6. Germline assignment: CDR1 GTSNPN and CDR2 SVGIG (reference sequence). The CDR3 here is CAWSPTGVGTDTQYF. CDR3 in DNA: TGTGCCTGGAGTCCTACAGGGGTTGGCACAGATACGCAGTATTTT.

This clonotype was observed at least ten times. The chain couples TRBV11-2 to TRBJ2-7; D gene uncertain. CDR1 and CDR2 from the germline V gene are SGHAT and FQNNGV. The CDR3 runs to 14 residues. V lost 0 bases to trimming and J lost 2 bases, with 8 bases between them. The CDR3 region is CASSLEDGTYEQYF. The CDR3 DNA follows: TGTGCCAGCAGCTTAGAGGACGGCACCTACGAGCAGTACTTC.

The chain's CDR3 is CASSFRSRGSGRDIQYF. For the CDR3, the DNA is TGTGCCAGCAGTTTTCGGTCCCGGGGGTCAGGGAGGGACATTCAGTACTTC. The V gene is TRBV12-3 or TRBV12-4, the J gene TRBJ2-4; the match to TRBD2 covers 7 bases. CDR3 length: 17 amino acids. V gave up 3 bases and J gave up 8 bases; unmatched junction bases: 16.

At least ten counts were recorded for this clonotype. The V call is TRBV28, the J call TRBJ2-6; D is uncertain. Germline values: CDR1 MDHEN, CDR2 SYDVKM. The CDR3 contains 17 residues. The germline V and J ends were trimmed by 6 bases and 0 bases, with 15 bases remaining between them. In DNA form, the CDR3 reads TGTGCCAGCAGCCTTGCAGTCCCCGACTCTGGGGCCAACGTCCTGACTTTC. Translation gives CASSLAVPDSGANVLTF.

This clonotype appeared a few times. A read error may produce the germline difference seen at one junction end. This sequence joins TRBV20-1 and TRBJ2-1, with a tentative D call TRBD1 (5 bases). Per germline, CDR1 DFQATT and CDR2 SNEGSKA (reference sequence). The CDR3 sequence is 12 residues long. The DNA of the CDR3 is TGCAGTGGTAGAGCGCAGGGTAATGAGCAGTTCTTC. Its translation is CSGRAQGNEQFF.

This clonotype appeared many times. The chain recombines TRBV28 with TRBJ2-3; 8 nucleotides line up with TRBD2. The V segment lost 10 bases and the J segment 6 bases; nucleotides outside the gene matches: 18. CDR1 MDHEN and CDR2 SYDVKM come from the germline V gene. The CDR3 totals 16 residues. CDR3 sequence reads: CATNPRVGRVHDTQYF. Written as DNA, the CDR3 is TGTGCCACCAACCCGCGGGTCGGGAGGGTGCACGATACGCAGTATTTT.

As regards this clonotype: A read error may explain this, as a much larger clone is one base away. It is likely a read error, because the conserved phenylalanine at the end of the CDR3 is missing. The chain couples TRBV29-1 to TRBJ1-5; no definite D call. Germline values: CDR1 SQVTM, CDR2 ANQGSEA. Trimming took off 8 bases at V and 4 bases at J, with 15 bases between the two ends. The CDR3 covers 13 residues. This chain's CDR3 is CSSRDGLNQPQHL. CDR3 bases: TGCAGCTCGAGAGACGGATTAAATCAGCCCCAGCATCTT.

This clonotype was counted many times. The chain is built from TRBV28 and TRBJ2-5; 8 bases are shared with TRBD1. The germline V gene encodes CDR1 MDHEN and CDR2 SYDVKM. V dropped 5 bases and J dropped 9; count of bases not matched to a gene: 17. This CDR3 contains 16 residues. This CDR3 reads CASSTRTGQERGAQYF. The CDR3, as DNA: TGTGCCAGCAGTACTCGTACGGGACAGGAGAGGGGGGCCCAGTACTTC.

There are a few counts of this clonotype. The chain carries TRBV7-9 and TRBJ2-5; unclear D gene. This CDR3 contains 12 residues. Trimming left V 8 bases short and J 0 bases short, with 7 bases between. CDR1 and CDR2 (germline): SEHNR, FQNEAQ (reference sequence). CDR3 DNA sequence: TGTGCCAGCGAGACCAACCAAGAGACCCAGTACTTC. This encodes CASETNQETQYF.

The table lists this clonotype with a few counts. The CDR3 spells CASSQGGTGTYEQYF. The CDR3 region has the DNA TGCGCCAGCAGCCAAGGCGGGACAGGGACCTACGAGCAGTACTTC. The V and J genes are TRBV4-1 and TRBJ2-7; 9 bases map to TRBD1. Germline V CDR1 and CDR2: MGHRA, YSYEKL. With 1 base clipped from V and 2 bases from J, the junction kept 3 bases outside the gene matches. This CDR3 has 15 residues.

The J gene is TRBJ2-7, the V gene TRBV20-1; 14 bases map to TRBD2. The CDR3 is 18 amino acids. Germline V lookup: CDR1 DFQATT, CDR2 SNEGSKA (reference sequence). Trimming at V came to 0 bases and at J to 7 bases, leaving 14 bases not matched to a gene. The CDR3 nucleotides are TGCAGTGCTAGAGATCGTGGACTAGCGGGAGGACCCTGGGGGGAGCAGTACTTC. Translating gives CSARDRGLAGGPWGEQYF.

Only a few counts were recorded for this clonotype. The chain uses TRBV6-1 and TRBJ1-5; D is possibly TRBD1 (5 bases). Germline V gives CDR1 MNHNS, CDR2 SASEGT. The CDR3 extends over 14 amino acids. V dropped 8 bases and J dropped 5 bases, with 16 bases sitting between them. This CDR3 is CASYPGRSYQPQHF. In nucleotides, the CDR3 is TGTGCCAGCTATCCGGGACGCTCGTATCAGCCCCAGCATTTT.

This clonotype was seen many times. The chain uses TRBV12-3 or TRBV12-4 and TRBJ2-2; 8 positions agree with TRBD2. The ends lost 9 bases at V and 3 bases at J; junction bases unmatched: 9. There are 15 residues in the CDR3. This chain's CDR3 is CASTLAGRYTGELFF. The CDR3 bases are TGTGCCAGTACCTTAGCGGGACGGTACACCGGGGAGCTGTTTTTT.

This rearrangement joins TRBV5-1 to TRBJ1-1; D possibly corresponds to TRBD1 (5 bases). CDR3 length: 14 amino acids. Germline lookup yields CDR1 SGHRS and CDR2 YFSETQ. Trimming removed 4 bases at V and 1 base at J, with 11 bases between. CDR3: CASSVNTGNTEAFF. The CDR3 region has the DNA TGCGCCAGCAGCGTGAACACAGGGAACACTGAAGCTTTCTTT.

This clonotype was counted between two and nine times. The CDR3 spells CASTNRGGRASTEAFF. For the CDR3, the DNA is TGTGCCAGTACTAACCGGGGGGGCCGGGCGAGCACTGAAGCTTTCTTT. The chain recombines TRBV19 with TRBJ1-1; TRBD1 is a possible D gene (6 bases). CDR1 is LNHDA, CDR2 SQIVND, per germline (reference sequence). The CDR3 runs to 16 residues. With 7 bases removed from V and 4 bases from J, the gap between germline ends came to 22 bases.

Ten or more counts support this clonotype. J is TRBJ2-3 and V is TRBV7-8; tentative D call: TRBD1 (5 bases). Deletions cut 8 bases from V and 2 bases from J, with 14 bases between. CDR3 length: 14 residues. CDR1 is SGHVS, CDR2 FQNEAQ, per germline. The DNA for the CDR3 is TGTGCCAGCGGAATGGTTGGGGCCACAGATACGCAGTATTTT. Amino acids: CASGMVGATDTQYF.